This TCR beta chain was found in a study of T cell responses to AZD1222 COVID-19 vaccine. This clone showed up just once. V dropped 3 bases and J dropped 5 bases, with 11 bases sitting between them. This CDR3 comprises 14 residues. Germline V gene data show CDR1 as WNHNN and CDR2 as SYGVQD (reference sequence). Libraries were prepared by immunoSEQ multiplex PCR; TCRdb keeps only in-frame clonotypes and omits some of them. The sample records fewer than 250,000 clones, approximately 94% being singletons. This TCR came from an adult in good health. V usage is TRBV10-1 and J usage is TRBJ2-1, with a weak D call TRBD1 (5 bases). This specimen was peripheral blood, taken on day 0 of MenACWY control vaccination. The CDR3 sequence is CASSERNRNNEQFF. DNA for the CDR3: TGCGCCAGCAGTGAAAGAAACAGGAACAATGAGCAGTTCTTC.